The present T cell receptor beta chain was sequenced within a study of control samples from healthy donors and cancer patients. Trimming removed 5 bases from V and 3 bases from J; junction bases left unmatched: 6. This CDR3 spans 15 amino acids. Germline-derived CDR1 and CDR2 are PRHDT and FYEKMQ (reference sequence). Clones were read by immunoSEQ multiplex PCR, and TCRdb kept only the in-frame ones, dropping some. This sample has roughly 170,000 clones, with roughly 92% found just once. This TCR derives from a woman between 18 and 29 years old in good health. V gene TRBV13 combines with J gene TRBJ2-5; 10 bases map to TRBD1. Specimen: blood. CDR3: CASSSRDRGEETQYF. The CDR3 DNA is TGTGCCAGCAGCAGCCGGGACAGGGGAGAAGAGACCCAGTACTTC.